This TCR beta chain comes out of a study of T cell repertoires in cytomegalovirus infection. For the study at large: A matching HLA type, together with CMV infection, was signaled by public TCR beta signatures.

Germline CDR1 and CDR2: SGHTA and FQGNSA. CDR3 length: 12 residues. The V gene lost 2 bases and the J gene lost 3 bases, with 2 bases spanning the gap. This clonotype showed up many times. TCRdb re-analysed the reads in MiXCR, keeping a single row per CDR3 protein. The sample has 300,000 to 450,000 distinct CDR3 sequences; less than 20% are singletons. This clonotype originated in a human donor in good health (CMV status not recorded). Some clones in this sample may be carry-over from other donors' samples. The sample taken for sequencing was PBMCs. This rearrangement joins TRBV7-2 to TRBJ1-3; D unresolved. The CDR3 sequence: CASSLSGNTIYF. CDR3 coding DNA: TGTGCCAGCAGCTTAAGTGGAAACACCATATATTTT.